The sequence of this TCR beta chain was determined in a study of shared T cell receptors in the human thymus. TCRdb's copy holds only in-frame clones and misses some; the assay was immunoSEQ multiplex PCR. The sample shows 700,000 or so clones, roughly 85% of them seen only once. V was pared by 2 bases and J by 3 bases, with 9 bases of the junction left unmatched. From germline, CDR1 is SGHDT and CDR2 YYEEEE. The CDR3 sequence is 16 residues long. The data also belong to a second study, concerning human thymus T cells. According to that study: Donors were healthy Finnish infants having corrective surgery for congenital heart defects. Resections removed during corrective heart surgery provided the thymus tissue used. Gene usage (both V and J) appeared biased in thymic and blood repertoires. Related research found strongly overlapping thymic repertoires in unrelated individuals.

The V and J genes are TRBV5-6 and TRBJ2-5, with TRBD1 identical over 8 bases. This clonotype originated in a girl under three years old with a congenital heart defect. Material for sequencing was thymocytes. The CDR3 nucleotides are TGTGCCAGCAGCTTCCCCGGACAGGGCAGGAAAGAGACCCAGTACTTC. This gives the protein CASSFPGQGRKETQYF.